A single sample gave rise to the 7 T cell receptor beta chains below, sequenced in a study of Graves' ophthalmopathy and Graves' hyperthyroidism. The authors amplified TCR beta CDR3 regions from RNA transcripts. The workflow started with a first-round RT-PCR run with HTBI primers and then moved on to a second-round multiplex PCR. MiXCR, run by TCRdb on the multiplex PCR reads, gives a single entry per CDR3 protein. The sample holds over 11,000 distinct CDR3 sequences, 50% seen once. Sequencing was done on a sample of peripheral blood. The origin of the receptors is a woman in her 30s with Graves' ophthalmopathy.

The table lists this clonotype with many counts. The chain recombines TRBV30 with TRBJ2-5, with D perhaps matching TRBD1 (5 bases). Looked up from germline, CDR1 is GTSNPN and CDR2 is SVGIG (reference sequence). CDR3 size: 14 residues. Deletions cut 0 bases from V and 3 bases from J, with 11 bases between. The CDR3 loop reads CAWSVQAAKETQYF. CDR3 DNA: TGTGCCTGGAGTGTACAGGCCGCGAAAGAGACCCAGTACTTC.

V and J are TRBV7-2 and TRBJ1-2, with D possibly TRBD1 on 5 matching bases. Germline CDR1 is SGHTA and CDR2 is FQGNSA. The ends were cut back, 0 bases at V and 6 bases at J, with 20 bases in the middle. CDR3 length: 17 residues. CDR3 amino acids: CASSLAGGATSGNGYTF. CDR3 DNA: TGTGCCAGCAGCTTAGCGGGGGGTGCGACATCTGGGAATGGCTACACCTTC.

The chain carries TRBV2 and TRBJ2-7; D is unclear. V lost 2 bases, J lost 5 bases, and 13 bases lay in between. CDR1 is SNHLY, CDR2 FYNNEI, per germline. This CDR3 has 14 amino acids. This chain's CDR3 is CASSESLGPNEQYF. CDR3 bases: TGTGCCAGCAGTGAAAGTCTAGGTCCCAACGAGCAGTACTTC.

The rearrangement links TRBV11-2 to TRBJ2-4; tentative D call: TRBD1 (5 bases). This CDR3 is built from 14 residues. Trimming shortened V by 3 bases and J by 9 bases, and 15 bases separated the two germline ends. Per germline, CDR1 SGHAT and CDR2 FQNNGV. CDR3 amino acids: CASSFVQGSSIQYF. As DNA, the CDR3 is TGTGCCAGCAGCTTTGTTCAGGGTTCGAGCATTCAGTACTTC. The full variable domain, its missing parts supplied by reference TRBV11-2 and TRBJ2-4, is EAGVAQSPRYKIIEKRQSVAFWCNPISGHATLYWYQQILGQGPKLLIQFQNNGVVDDSQLPKDRFSAERLKGVDSTLKIQPAKLEDSAVYLCASSFVQGSSIQYFGAGTRLSVL.

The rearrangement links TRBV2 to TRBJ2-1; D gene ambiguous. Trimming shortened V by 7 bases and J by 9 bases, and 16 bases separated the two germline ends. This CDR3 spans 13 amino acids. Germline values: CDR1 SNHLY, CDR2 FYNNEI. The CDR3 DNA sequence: TGTGCCAGCAATGAGTGGAACAAGAGTGAGCAGTTCTTC. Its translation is CASNEWNKSEQFF.

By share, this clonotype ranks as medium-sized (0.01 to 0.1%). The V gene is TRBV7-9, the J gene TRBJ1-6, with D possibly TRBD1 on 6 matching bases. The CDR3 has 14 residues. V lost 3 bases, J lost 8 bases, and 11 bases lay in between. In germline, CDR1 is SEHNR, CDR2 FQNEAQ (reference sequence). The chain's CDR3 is CASSFLTGDSPLHF. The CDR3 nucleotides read TGTGCCAGCAGCTTCCTGACAGGTGATTCACCCCTCCACTTT.

The CDR3 region is CASSRTSGTISYNEQFF. CDR3 sequence (DNA): TGTGCCAGCAGCCGGACTAGCGGAACCATCTCCTACAATGAGCAGTTCTTC. The J gene is TRBJ2-1, the V gene TRBV11-1; TRBD2 agrees at 10 bases. From germline, CDR1 is SGHAT and CDR2 FQDESV (reference sequence). Trimming took 5 bases from V and 0 from J; bases not matched to a gene: 7. The CDR3 extends over 17 amino acids.